Sequencing of this TCR beta chain was carried out in a study of blood T cell repertoires in COVID-19. This clone is a singleton in its sample. Profiled with immunoSEQ multiplex PCR; TCRdb holds only in-frame clones, not every one. Among about 90,000 clones listed, around 90% were seen once. The clonotype was recovered from a human donor with active COVID-19. The donor label of this sample is uncertain. The specimen was peripheral blood.

CDR3 loop: CASSHRAGTEAFF. CDR3 coding DNA: TGTGCCAGCAGCCACAGGGCCGGCACTGAAGCTTTCTTT. V and J are TRBV3-1 (or the pseudogene TRBV3-2) and TRBJ1-1, with TRBD1 as a possible D gene (5 bases). CDR1 is LGHDT and CDR2 is YNNKEL in the germline V gene (reference sequence). CDR3 length: 13 residues. Trimming removed 3 bases at V and 4 bases at J, with 9 bases between.